These 7 T cell receptor beta chains were all obtained from the same sample, sequenced in a study of siplizumab effects on memory and regulatory T cells (dated by TCRdb to the late 2010s). The library was generated by the immunoSEQ multiplex PCR assay. TCRdb's version of the immuneACCESS table is confined to in-frame rearrangements and falls short of the full clone set. An unresolved V gene accounts for under half of the shortfall where checked; the remainder is of unknown origin. A total of about 110,000 clones appear in this sample, roughly 89% of them only once. The ten largest account for roughly 1.4% of the sample. The specimen was CD4+ T cells sorted from blood. The receptors here all came from a human donor in good health.

The V call is TRBV30, the J call TRBJ1-2; 7 nucleotides match TRBD1. CDR1 is GTSNPN, CDR2 SVGIG, per germline (reference sequence). V shed 1 base, J shed 4 bases, and the junction held 12 bases outside the gene matches. This CDR3 comprises 16 residues. The CDR3 is CAWSAGSGGISYGYTF. Here the CDR3 DNA reads TGTGCCTGGAGTGCTGGGTCAGGGGGAATTTCCTATGGCTACACCTTC.

The rearrangement links TRBV5-1 to TRBJ2-3; 7 positions agree with TRBD1. CDR1 is SGHRS, CDR2 YFSETQ, per germline. This CDR3 region has 16 residues. The junction had 10 bases not matched to a gene; V was cut back by 4 bases and J by 2 bases. CDR3 in amino acids: CASSNGQANPTDTQYF. The DNA of the CDR3 is TGCGCCAGCAGCAACGGACAGGCTAACCCCACAGATACGCAGTATTTT.

This chain uses TRBV5-4 with TRBJ2-5, with TRBD2 identical over 10 bases. J gave up 4 bases and V 4 bases, and 13 bases lay outside the gene matches. The CDR3 has 17 amino acids. Germline CDR1 is SGHNT and CDR2 is YYREEE (reference sequence). Written as DNA, the CDR3 is TGTGCCAGCAGCCCAAACCTCCCGTCTAGCGGGGGAGAGACCCAGTACTTC. Its protein is CASSPNLPSSGGETQYF. Supplemented by reference TRBV5-4 and TRBJ2-5, the full variable domain reads ETGVTQSPTHLIKTRGQQVTLRCSSQSGHNTVSWYQQALGQGPQFIFQYYREEENGRGNFPPRFSGLQFPNYSSELNVNALELDDSALYLCASSPNLPSSGGETQYFGPGTRLLVL.

The chain combines TRBV18 with TRBJ2-7; possible D gene TRBD1, 6 bases. CDR3 length: 14 amino acids. Trimming took 1 base from V and 2 from J, leaving 9 bases between them. Germline values: CDR1 KGHSH, CDR2 LQKENI. CDR3 coding DNA: TGTGCCAGCTCACCACTCCCAGGGGCCTACGAGCAGTACTTC. Protein sequence: CASSPLPGAYEQYF.

V gene TRBV6-6 combines with J gene TRBJ2-7, with D perhaps TRBD1 (5 bases). The CDR3 length is 14 residues. Germline V gene lookup returns CDR1 MNHNY and CDR2 SVGAGI (reference sequence). Trimming took off 5 bases at V and 1 base at J, with 12 bases between the two ends. The CDR3 DNA sequence: TGTGCCAGCAGTAAAGGGGTTCTTTCCTACGAGCAGTACTTC. This translates into CASSKGVLSYEQYF.

The chain employs TRBV5-8 and TRBJ2-7; D call uncertain. V lost 6 bases and J lost 5, with 12 bases in between. The germline V gene has CDR1 SGHTS and CDR2 YDEGEE. This CDR3 is built from 12 residues. As DNA, the CDR3 is TGTGCCAGCACAGACCAAAGCCACGAGCAGTACTTC. It yields the protein CASTDQSHEQYF.

The CDR3 region is CASLAGARQPQHF. CDR3 nucleotides: TGTGCCAGCCTCGCGGGGGCGCGTCAGCCCCAGCATTTT. V and J are TRBV2 and TRBJ1-5; D might be TRBD1 (6 bases). The germline gives CDR1 SNHLY, CDR2 FYNNEI. This CDR3 comprises 13 residues. V dropped 8 bases and J dropped 6 bases, with 14 bases sitting between them.